This paragraph covers one T cell receptor (beta chain) sequence. The antigen is unknown. This CDR3 is 16 amino acids long. In germline, CDR1 is LGHNA, CDR2 YNFKEQ. V shed 3 bases and J shed 4 bases, with 17 bases lying between them. The entry originates in a study of blood T cells in healthy people across ages. The overall study: About one barcoded beta molecule per two T cells came from capture by template switching. Broader study findings: It was the long-lived donors that had more naive CD4+ cells and higher diversity than aged donors.

A second PCR, run for 7 to 11 cycles, used a sample-barcoded 5' primer plus a J-beta primer mix. TCRdb re-called the 5' RACE reads with MiXCR, one entry per CDR3 protein. This sample has about 1,400,000 distinct CDR3 sequences, with approximately 38% found just once. Donation came from healthy Caucasian individuals in Russia who were aged roughly 6 to 95. This clonotype was obtained from a woman between 18 and 29 years old in good health. The V call is TRBV4-2, the J call TRBJ2-3; D might be TRBD2 (6 bases). Sequenced: blood. The CDR3 bases are TGTGCCAGCAGCCACCCCCGGCGGGATAATGCAGATACGCAGTATTTT. Residues: CASSHPRRDNADTQYF.